The entry below describes one T cell receptor (beta chain). No antigen is known for it. The sample belongs to a study of lymphopenia after photon versus proton radiotherapy. Study observations and caveats: Survival link was tested only in deceased patients; proton benefit remains a possibility. Under photons, naive T cells and diversity fell while effector/memory populations rose. Post-nadir TCR diversity decline inversely tracked overall survival among those who died. After the lymphocyte nadir, photon-treated repertoires showed oligoclonal expansion, especially of CD8+ Temra cells.

Trimming took 5 bases from V and 5 from J; bases not matched to a gene: 8. This CDR3 spans 15 amino acids. Germline CDR1 reads LGHNA; CDR2 reads YNFKEQ. TCRdb's table, derived via immunoSEQ multiplex PCR, lists solely in-frame clones and lacks some. The data show thousands of clones, approximately 80% seen once. The TCR was taken from a man aged 25-45 years with gastric cancer. Material: peripheral blood, obtained from a patient treated with photon-based radiotherapy. The chain couples TRBV4-2 to TRBJ2-3; 9 bases match TRBD2. The CDR3 loop reads CASSLILAGGDTQYF. The CDR3 DNA reads TGTGCCAGCAGCTTAATACTAGCGGGTGGAGATACGCAGTATTTT.